This TCR beta chain was identified in a study of regulatory T cells in long-lasting Graves disease. Noted time point: newly diagnosed GD, antithyroid drugs for less than 3 months. PBMC RNA was the source of the TCR library. The TCR beta library used iRepertoire HTBI primers with Arm-PCR amplification of CDR3. MiXCR, run by TCRdb on the multiplex PCR reads, gives a single entry per CDR3 protein. This table holds some 500,000 distinct CDR3 sequences, roughly 13% found once. This clonotype showed up many times. Its antigen is undetermined. The CDR3 is 14 residues long. Trimming took off 6 bases at V and 8 bases at J, with 17 bases between the two ends. Study outcomes and limitations: Persistent patients shared more public clonotypes (around 3,000) than new patients (approximately 900).

These data are also associated with another study on T cells in Graves' hyperthyroidism and ophthalmopathy. That source adds: Separation of ophthalmopathy from stable hyperthyroidism was achieved by a 13 V-J model.

The receptor was derived from a man aged 30 to 45 with Graves disease. The chain carries TRBV12-3 or TRBV12-4 and TRBJ1-5; D is possibly TRBD1 (5 bases). The sample consisted of peripheral blood mononuclear cells (PBMCs), taken at new diagnosis, from a patient treated with antithyroid drugs. Here the CDR3 reads CASSPDSPGEPQHF. The CDR3 region has the DNA TGTGCCAGCAGCCCAGACAGCCCGGGCGAGCCCCAGCATTTT.